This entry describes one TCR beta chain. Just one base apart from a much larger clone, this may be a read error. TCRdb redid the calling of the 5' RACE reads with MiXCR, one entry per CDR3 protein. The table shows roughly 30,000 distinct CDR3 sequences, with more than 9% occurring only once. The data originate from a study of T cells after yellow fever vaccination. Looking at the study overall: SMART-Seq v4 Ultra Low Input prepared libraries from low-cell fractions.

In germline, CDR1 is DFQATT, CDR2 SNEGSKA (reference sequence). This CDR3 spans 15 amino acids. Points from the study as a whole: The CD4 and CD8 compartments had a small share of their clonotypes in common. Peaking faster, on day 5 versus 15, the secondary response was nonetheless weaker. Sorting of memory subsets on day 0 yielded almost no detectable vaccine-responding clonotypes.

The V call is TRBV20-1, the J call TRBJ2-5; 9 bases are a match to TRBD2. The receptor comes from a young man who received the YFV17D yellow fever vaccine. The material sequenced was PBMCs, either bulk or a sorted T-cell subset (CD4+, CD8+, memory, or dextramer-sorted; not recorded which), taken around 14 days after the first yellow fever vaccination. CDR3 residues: CSARELTSGKEAQYF. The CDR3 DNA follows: TGCAGTGCTAGAGAACTGACTAGCGGAAAAGAGGCCCAGTACTTC.